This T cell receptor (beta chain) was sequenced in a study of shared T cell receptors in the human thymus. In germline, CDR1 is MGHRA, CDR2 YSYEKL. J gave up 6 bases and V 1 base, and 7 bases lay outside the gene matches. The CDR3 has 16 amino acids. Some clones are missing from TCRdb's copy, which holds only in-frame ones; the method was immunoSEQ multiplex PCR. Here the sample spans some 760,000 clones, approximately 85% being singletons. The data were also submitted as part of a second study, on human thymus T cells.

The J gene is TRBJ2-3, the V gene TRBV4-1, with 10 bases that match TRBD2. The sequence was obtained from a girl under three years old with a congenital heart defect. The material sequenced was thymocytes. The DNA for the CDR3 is TGCGCCAGCAGCCAAGGGTCAGCGGGGGGGCGGGATACGCAGTATTTT. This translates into CASSQGSAGGRDTQYF.